The 28 T cell receptor beta chains below come from one sample, sequenced in a study of blood T cell repertoires in COVID-19. Some clones are missing from TCRdb's copy, which holds only in-frame ones; the method was immunoSEQ multiplex PCR. The table lists roughly 80,000 clones, around 84% of them singletons. Sequencing was performed on peripheral blood. The receptors shown here come from a man in his forties or fifties with acute or convalescent COVID-19.

The genes are TRBV6-6 and TRBJ1-5; 8 nucleotides agree with TRBD1. Losses at the gene ends were 6 bases for V and 5 bases for J; bases not matched to a gene: 12. CDR3 length: 16 amino acids. Germline V CDR1 and CDR2: MNHNY, SVGAGI (reference sequence). CDR3 in amino acids: CASSGLDRGHYQPQHF. CDR3 nucleotide sequence: TGTGCCAGCAGCGGGTTAGACAGGGGACATTATCAGCCCCAGCATTTT.

This clone appeared a single time. The CDR3 bases are TGTGCCAGTACCTCGAGGGGGCAGGAGACCCAGTACTTC. It codes for CASTSRGQETQYF. The rearrangement links TRBV19 to TRBJ2-5, with 7 bases matching TRBD1. The germline CDR1 and CDR2 sequences are LNHDA and SQIVND (reference sequence). J lost 5 bases, V lost 7 bases, and 7 bases had no gene match. The CDR3 has 13 residues.

The gene calls are TRBV5-4 and TRBJ2-1; 8 bases fit TRBD2. With V trimmed by 6 bases and J by 5 bases, 7 bases remained unmatched. The germline V gene encodes CDR1 SGHNT and CDR2 YYREEE (reference sequence). The CDR3 is made up of 14 amino acids. CDR3 loop: CASTIAGRNNEQFF. In DNA, the CDR3 is TGTGCCAGCACAATAGCGGGACGGAACAATGAGCAGTTCTTC.

The chain uses TRBV7-2 and TRBJ2-1, with 9 bases lining up with TRBD1. The length of the CDR3 is 16 residues. Germline assignment: CDR1 SGHTA and CDR2 FQGNSA. After removal of 2 bases from V and 2 bases from J, the junction contained 4 bases not matched to a gene. The CDR3 region is CASSLYTGGAYNEQFF. The CDR3, as DNA: TGTGCCAGCAGCTTATATACAGGGGGCGCCTACAATGAGCAGTTCTTC.

The genes are TRBV28 and TRBJ1-2; unclear D gene. V lost 3 bases to trimming and J lost 8 bases, with 13 bases between them. From germline, CDR1 is MDHEN and CDR2 SYDVKM. The CDR3 loop spans 13 amino acids. The CDR3 nucleotides read TGTGCCAGCAGTTTCCGGCATCCCGGGGGCTACACCTTC. It codes for CASSFRHPGGYTF.

J is TRBJ2-3 and V is TRBV27, with D unresolved. Per the germline V gene, CDR1 is MNHEY and CDR2 is SMNVEV (reference sequence). V gave up 6 bases and J gave up 1 base, with 8 bases separating them. The CDR3 runs to 13 residues. CDR3 sequence: CASRLSGTDTQYF. The CDR3 DNA follows: TGTGCCAGCAGATTGTCCGGCACAGATACGCAGTATTTT.

The CDR3 sequence: CASSLMYASGQGSYTF. The CDR3 nucleotides read TGTGCCAGCAGCCTAATGTACGCCTCCGGACAGGGTAGCTACACCTTC. The chain has TRBV7-2 and TRBJ1-2; 8 bases map to TRBD1. This CDR3 comprises 16 residues. J gave up 9 bases and V 5 bases, and 17 bases lay outside the gene matches. The germline V gene encodes CDR1 SGHTA and CDR2 FQGNSA.

In the case of this clone: The sample holds other DNA sequences that translate to the same CDR3. The V gene is TRBV7-9, the J gene TRBJ2-7; D unclear. Trimming shortened V by 5 bases and J by 3 bases, and 5 bases separated the two germline ends. This CDR3 is built from 11 residues. Germline CDR1 SEHNR, CDR2 FQNEAQ (reference sequence). In nucleotides, the CDR3 is TGTGCCAGCAGCCTCAGCTACGAGCAGTACTTC. Its protein product is CASSLSYEQYF.

The V gene is TRBV28, the J gene TRBJ1-5; no clear D gene. V shed 8 bases and J shed 5 bases, with 10 bases lying between them. The CDR3 totals 12 residues. Germline assignment: CDR1 MDHEN and CDR2 SYDVKM. The chain's CDR3 is CASSDTHQPQHF. The CDR3 nucleotides read TGTGCCAGCTCTGACACCCATCAGCCCCAGCATTTT.

CDR3 coding DNA: TGTGCCAGCAGCTCCCTTGGTAGCCCCTCGAACACCGGGGAGCTGTTTTTT. It translates to CASSSLGSPSNTGELFF. The rearrangement uses TRBV7-6 and TRBJ2-2, with unresolved D. V was shortened by 4 bases and J by 0 bases, with 15 bases between the two germline ends. There are 17 residues in the CDR3. Per germline, CDR1 SGHVS and CDR2 FNYEAQ.

The chain recombines TRBV6-5 with TRBJ1-6; 9 bases fit TRBD1. Per the germline V gene, CDR1 is MNHEY and CDR2 is SVGAGI. V lost 7 bases and J lost 14; bases outside the gene matches: 9. The CDR3 extends over 13 amino acids. CDR3 coding DNA: TGTGCCAGCAACCGCCCGGGGACAGGGACCCTCCACTTT. It translates to CASNRPGTGTLHF.

J is TRBJ1-4 and V is TRBV28; 12 bases map to TRBD1. The CDR3 runs to 14 residues. Germline assignment: CDR1 MDHEN and CDR2 SYDVKM. The V and J ends lost 6 bases and 11 bases, in that order; junction bases with no gene match: 7. CDR3 in amino acids: CASRGQGASWKLFF. The CDR3 DNA reads as TGTGCCAGCAGGGGACAGGGGGCGAGTTGGAAACTGTTTTTT.

V is TRBV4-1 and J is TRBJ2-3, with D perhaps matching TRBD2 (6 bases). Germline CDR1 reads MGHRA; CDR2 reads YSYEKL. The V end lost 3 bases, the J end lost 0 bases, and 19 bases lay between the germline ends. CDR3 length: 18 residues. The CDR3 sequence is CASSHSGLAHFSTDTQYF. The DNA for the CDR3 is TGCGCCAGCAGCCATTCAGGGCTAGCGCACTTTAGCACAGATACGCAGTATTTT.

The chain has TRBV4-1 and TRBJ1-3; tentative D call: TRBD1 (5 bases). This CDR3 contains 17 residues. Trimming pared 2 bases from V and 6 bases from J, leaving 20 bases between. Germline CDR1 reads MGHRA; CDR2 reads YSYEKL. The CDR3 region has the DNA TGCGCCAGCAGCCAACCAACCCGGGGGGAGAGGGAAAACACCATATATTTT. Protein: CASSQPTRGERENTIYF.

This clone was counted a single time. J is TRBJ2-5 and V is TRBV4-2; 12 bases align to TRBD2. V trimming: 0 bases; J trimming: 4 bases; junction bases outside the gene matches: 6. This CDR3 is 17 amino acids long. The germline V gene encodes CDR1 LGHNA and CDR2 YNFKEQ. The CDR3 loop is CASSQEILAGGVETQYF. The CDR3 DNA reads as TGTGCCAGCAGCCAAGAGATACTAGCGGGGGGTGTAGAGACCCAGTACTTC.

A few counts support this clone. The rearrangement joins TRBV5-4 to TRBJ2-5; D unresolved. Germline V lookup: CDR1 SGHNT, CDR2 YYREEE (reference sequence). CDR3 length: 11 residues. V was shortened by 5 bases and J by 4 bases, with 6 bases between the two germline ends. The CDR3 reads CASRSGETQYF. Written as DNA, the CDR3 is TGTGCCAGCAGGTCGGGAGAGACCCAGTACTTC.

Concerning this clone itself: This could be a read error, since a much larger clone is one nucleotide away. The chain has TRBV7-8 and TRBJ2-7, with 8 bases aligning to TRBD1. The length of the CDR3 is 14 residues. CDR1 SGHVS and CDR2 FQNEAQ come from the germline V gene. Trimming cost V 5 bases and J 3 bases; bases outside gene matches: 6. CDR3 region: CASSPWTGNYEQYF. The CDR3, as DNA: TGTGCCAGCAGCCCCTGGACAGGGAACTACGAGCAGTACTTC.

J is TRBJ2-3 and V is TRBV11-3; D is ambiguous. In germline, CDR1 is SGHNT, CDR2 YENEEA. The CDR3 runs to 14 residues. The V gene lost 2 bases and the J gene lost 4 bases, with 10 bases spanning the gap. The CDR3 region is CASSLTRSADTQYF. The DNA of the CDR3 is TGTGCCAGCAGCTTAACCCGGTCTGCAGATACGCAGTATTTT.

This chain joins TRBV5-1 and TRBJ1-1; D unclear. This CDR3 has 12 amino acids. From germline, CDR1 is SGHRS and CDR2 YFSETQ. Between the trimmed V and J ends, which lost 4 bases and 8 bases, there was a span of 12 bases. The CDR3: CASSPSGPEAFF. CDR3 sequence (DNA): TGCGCCAGCAGCCCCTCGGGTCCGGAAGCTTTCTTT.

The chain is built from TRBV3-1 (or the pseudogene TRBV3-2) and TRBJ2-1; 10 bases fit TRBD2. The junction had 23 bases not matched to a gene; V was cut back by 2 bases and J by 7 bases. In germline, CDR1 is LGHDT, CDR2 YNNKEL (reference sequence). The CDR3 totals 21 residues. The CDR3, as DNA: TGTGCCAGCAGCCAAAGGTTCCGACAGGTGTTGTCTGAGCGGGAGGGAAATGAGCAGTTCTTC. Translating it yields CASSQRFRQVLSEREGNEQFF.

In its sample, this clone was seen a few times. The genes are TRBV21-1 and TRBJ1-1; TRBD1 is the table's D call, not checked against the DNA. TRBV21-1 is assigned pseudogene status. The CDR3 loop spans 14 amino acids. The CDR3 DNA sequence: TGTGCCAGCAGCAAGGGACAGGGGCCTCAAAAGGCTTTCTTT. Its translation: CASSKGQGPQKAFF.

This chain joins TRBV7-2 and TRBJ1-6, with D uncertain. The CDR3 is 18 residues long. Germline values: CDR1 SGHTA, CDR2 FQGNSA. V shed 0 bases and J shed 0 bases, with 12 bases lying between them. CDR3 region: CASSLALRVSSYNSPLHF. In nucleotides, the CDR3 is TGTGCCAGCAGCTTAGCGCTCCGGGTTAGCTCCTATAATTCACCCCTCCACTTT.

The chain is built from TRBV5-6 and TRBJ1-3; 7 positions match TRBD1. Germline CDR1 is SGHDT and CDR2 is YYEEEE. The CDR3 extends over 14 amino acids. V was clipped by 6 bases and J by 8 bases; unmatched bases: 11. CDR3 region: CASTSTGSRDTIYF. The CDR3 DNA reads as TGTGCCAGCACCTCGACAGGGTCTAGGGACACCATATATTTT.

The chain uses TRBV3-1 (or the pseudogene TRBV3-2) and TRBJ1-4; D is undetermined. Germline V gene lookup returns CDR1 LGHDT and CDR2 YNNKEL (reference sequence). Trimming stripped 2 bases from V and 0 bases from J, with 13 bases between. The CDR3 is 17 amino acids. For the CDR3, the DNA is TGTGCCAGCAGCCAACCAACCCACGACTCAACTAATGAAAAACTGTTTTTT. Its protein product is CASSQPTHDSTNEKLFF.

The chain recombines TRBV4-2 with TRBJ2-7, with D uncertain. The CDR3 totals 14 residues. Trimming took 0 bases from V and 2 from J, leaving 8 bases between them. The germline V gene encodes CDR1 LGHNA and CDR2 YNFKEQ. CDR3 in DNA: TGTGCCAGCAGCCAAGAAGGAGAGGCCTACGAGCAGTACTTC. Encoded protein: CASSQEGEAYEQYF.

The CDR3 sequence: CASSETGAGNSPLHF. The CDR3 coding sequence is TGTGCCAGCAGCGAGACAGGGGCCGGTAATTCACCCCTCCACTTT. The gene calls are TRBV6-5 and TRBJ1-6, with 8 bases identical to TRBD1. The CDR3 covers 15 residues. V shed 6 bases and J 6 bases; nucleotides not matched to a gene: 7. Germline values: CDR1 MNHEY, CDR2 SVGAGI.

The V gene is TRBV7-2, the J gene TRBJ1-1, with D tentatively TRBD1 (6 bases). The CDR3 runs to 14 residues. CDR1 is SGHTA and CDR2 is FQGNSA in the germline V gene. V lost 3 bases and J lost 0, with 8 bases in between. The CDR3 coding sequence is TGTGCCAGCAGCTTCGGGGGGCTGAACACTGAAGCTTTCTTT. Protein: CASSFGGLNTEAFF.

The genes are TRBV3-1 (or the pseudogene TRBV3-2) and TRBJ1-6; TRBD1 aligns across 9 bases. The J segment lost 9 bases and the V segment lost 8 bases, leaving 8 bases of the junction unmatched. The CDR3 length is 14 residues. Germline loops: CDR1 LGHDT, CDR2 YNNKEL (reference sequence). The CDR3 spells CASAGQGAGSPLHF. As DNA, the CDR3 is TGTGCCAGCGCGGGACAGGGTGCAGGTTCACCCCTCCACTTT.